This T cell receptor (beta chain) was captured by sequencing in a study of glioma-infiltrating T cells. Details on this clonotype: Relative to the germline gene, one junction end is altered; a read error may explain this.

Using RNA template, CDR3s of TCR alpha and beta were amplified with iRepertoire arm-PCR. Input was 100-400 ng of tissue mRNA or PBMC total RNA. Each CDR3 protein is one row after TCRdb ran MiXCR on the multiplex PCR reads. The sample yields around 130,000 distinct CDR3 sequences, more than 20% seen once. Germline CDR1 and CDR2: SEHNR and FQNEAQ (reference sequence). The CDR3 is 12 residues long. The chain links TRBV7-9 to TRBJ2-1; D unclear. Source material: glioma tissue, nonneoplastic brain tissue, or PBMCs (not recorded which). The sequence derives from a human donor with low-grade glioma or glioblastoma, undergoing nonglioma brain surgery, or in good health (not recorded which). The CDR3 region is CASSSLHNEQFF. The CDR3 DNA sequence: TGCGCCAGCAGCTCGCTTCATAATGAGCAGTTCTTC.